This TCR beta chain was sequenced for a study of T cells in Graves' hyperthyroidism and ophthalmopathy (dated by TCRdb to 2018 to 2020). Study-wide context: Peripheral blood samples were taken at initial diagnosis, before any treatment was given. In addition, the study compared T-cell repertoires in thyroid tissue and in blood from roughly six Graves' hyperthyroidism patients. TCR Vbeta CDR3 sequencing of 120 to 150 peripheral blood samples (over 40 ophthalmopathy, 75 hyperthyroidism and roughly 17 progressor patients) is reported in the paper. A discovery cohort of around 100 patients, about 40 with Graves' ophthalmopathy and approximately 57 with stable Graves' hyperthyroidism, was used to find distinguishing TCR V-J signatures. Prospective prediction of ophthalmopathy was tested in an independent validation cohort of under 20 hyperthyroidism patients and 15 to 17 patients who later progressed to ophthalmopathy. The approximately 90 discovery patients were divided at random into training and test sets in a 7:3 ratio. Once sampling was done, hyperthyroidism patients were given methimazole at a starting dose of 30 mg daily, whereas ophthalmopathy patients were given high-dose intravenous methylprednisolone.

Stable Graves' hyperthyroidism was defined as the absence of progression to ophthalmopathy over 18 months of follow-up. Hyperthyroidism patients were newly diagnosed, had a disease duration of under 2 months, and were aged 18 to 65 years. Patients with uncontrolled infections, other autoimmune diseases, pregnancy or lactation were excluded. Diagnoses were based on clinical symptoms, serum thyroxine and TRAb, thyroid ultrasound and orbital computed tomography. PBMCs were isolated from roughly 10 ml of fresh peripheral blood by Ficoll-Paque density gradient centrifugation. Trizol reagent was used to extract total RNA, and RNA quality was then checked on an Agilent 2100 Bioanalyzer. This clonotype was seen many times. Its antigen is unknown. Qualities for individual bases were not recorded, and no much larger clone is one base off. Results and caveats for the whole study, not just this receptor: A 13 V-J signature model separated ophthalmopathy from stable hyperthyroidism, with 87.88% sensitivity and about 81% specificity in cross-validation and 80%/75% in testing. In validation, progression to ophthalmopathy was predicted by the model with nearly 71% sensitivity and just over 72% specificity, a median of 6.5 months before onset. Most expanded thyroid clonotypes (frequency above 0.001) were also detected in blood, suggesting blood repertoires may reflect thyroid immune responses. Sample size was not statistically predetermined, and investigators were not blinded to group allocation.

From a lookup of the germline V gene, CDR1 and CDR2 are ENHRY and SYGVKD. Germline trimming amounts to 3 bases on V and 10 bases on J, with 10 as the count of junction bases outside the gene matches. From its cysteine to its phenylalanine, the CDR3 spans 16 amino acids. Just CDR3 DNA is preserved here, 48 bases in frame from base 1. TCR beta CDR3 regions were amplified from RNA transcripts. The TCR CDR3 was subjected to a first round of RT-PCR using the HTBI primer set and the Qiagen OneStep RT-PCR kit. Libraries were constructed in a second round of multiplex PCR, after which size selection and purification were carried out. Sequencing of the libraries was done on an Illumina HiSeq2000 using paired-end 100 bp reads. As for the authors' bioinformatics: SOAPnuke was used to process the raw data, removing reads that contained adapters or uncalled bases, had a mean Phred below 15, or lacked an exact match to the constant primer or identifier. COPE v1.2.5 was used to merge the high-quality paired reads, and each unique nucleotide sequence was defined as a clonotype. MiTCR v1.1 was used to align clonotypes to the IMGT TRBV, TRBD and TRBJ reference segments. The analysis included only V-J combinations with a frequency above 0.0001, which together covered 99% to 99.2% of the repertoires. A TCS score was defined as the ratio of F50 (clonal expansion) to E x V (chaos), with BLOSUM62-based TCRdist applied between CDR3 peptides within each V-J. Welch's t-statistics and random forest reduced fewer than 550 V-J features to 10 to 15, which were used in a naive Bayes classifier (R e1071). Through fastp at Q25 and MiXCR, TCRdb rebuilt clones from the public reads, retaining in-frame beta chains. Every CDR3 protein is listed once, alongside the most common genes and DNA of its rows. TCRdb's processing, not the authors', yielded these V and J calls. The sample table lists around 520,000 distinct CDR3 sequences, 14% of them with a count of one. The top ten constitute about 15% of the sample.

The receptor chain draws on TRBV10-3 and TRBJ1-6; the junction holds 9 bases that match TRBD1. Sequencing input: blood. The receptor was derived from a woman aged 40 to 55 with Graves' hyperthyroidism. The CDR3 here reads CAISERSTGGGSPLHF. The DNA reads TGTGCCATCAGTGAACGTTCGACAGGGGGTGGGTCACCCCTCCACTTT.